Here is one T cell receptor beta chain with its context. A junction boundary mismatches the germline segment, possibly from a read error. Out of unsorted whole blood came the blood RNA, and germline DNA was extracted as well. This entry belongs to a study of tumor-infiltrating lymphocytes in primary liver carcinoma. Looking at the study overall: Read depth, roughly 3.5 to 8 million productive TCRbeta reads, did not differ significantly between tissues.

The researchers produced TCR beta cDNA from 400 to 650 ng total RNA with a constant-region primer. TCR beta libraries came from three nested multiplex PCR rounds using slightly modified ARM-PCR. PCR rounds one and two used TRBV1-TRBV30 forward primers with a C-beta reverse primer for about 9 cycles each. Via MiXCR, TCRdb re-called the multiplex PCR reads, giving one row per CDR3 protein. This table has about 310,000 distinct CDR3 sequences, about three fifths appearing once. This CDR3 comprises 15 residues. Germline V gives CDR1 MNHEY, CDR2 SVGEGT. This sequence was found in a woman under 40 with primary liver carcinoma and hepatitis B virus infection. Specimen: peripheral blood. This chain connects TRBV6-2 or TRBV6-3 to TRBJ1-5; possibly TRBD1 for D (5 bases). The CDR3 protein is CTSNSGTGVNQPQHF. In nucleotides, the CDR3 is TGTACCAGCAACAGCGGGACGGGAGTAAATCAGCCCCAGCATTTT.